Shown below are 18 T cell receptor beta chains from a single sample sequenced in a study of shared T cell receptors in the human thymus. Generated by immunoSEQ multiplex PCR, the TCRdb table keeps only in-frame clones and is missing some. The sample contains around 730,000 clones, 80% to 90% of which appear only once. These data are also associated with another study on human thymus T cells.

The sequenced material came from thymocytes. These receptors came from a girl in the first two years of life with a congenital heart defect.

The chain joins TRBV10-3 to TRBJ1-2; TRBD1 might be the D (6 bases). V gave up 2 bases and J gave up 4 bases, with 8 bases separating them. Germline V CDR1 and CDR2: ENHRY, SYGVKD. This CDR3 spans 13 amino acids. Here the CDR3 DNA reads TGTGCCATCAGTGAGGGACAGAGCTATGGCTACACCTTC. Residues: CAISEGQSYGYTF.

V and J are TRBV29-1 and TRBJ1-1, with D unclear. V was cut by 3 bases and J by 1 base, with 9 bases left in between. The CDR3 contains 13 residues. CDR1 SQVTM and CDR2 ANQGSEA come from the germline V gene. The CDR3 is CSVERQRNTEAFF. The CDR3 DNA reads TGCAGCGTTGAGCGGCAGCGGAACACTGAAGCTTTCTTT.

This clone was seen more than once but under ten times. This rearrangement joins TRBV6-5 to TRBJ2-3, with 8 bases fitting TRBD2. The junction had 8 bases not matched to a gene; V was cut back by 7 bases and J by 2 bases. The V gene's germline CDR1 is MNHEY and CDR2 SVGAGI. This CDR3 spans 15 amino acids. CDR3 in DNA: TGTGCCAGCACCCCCGGGGGGGGAGACACAGATACGCAGTATTTT. This translates into CASTPGGGDTDTQYF.

The V call is TRBV27, the J call TRBJ2-1; 7 nucleotides align to TRBD2. V trimming: 3 bases; J trimming: 9 bases; junction bases outside the gene matches: 11. Germline values: CDR1 MNHEY, CDR2 SMNVEV (reference sequence). CDR3 length: 15 amino acids. CDR3 loop: CASSFGGGAFGEQFF. Written as DNA, the CDR3 is TGTGCCAGCAGTTTTGGGGGAGGGGCCTTCGGTGAGCAGTTCTTC.

V gene TRBV20-1 combines with J gene TRBJ2-7, with D possibly being TRBD2 (6 bases). The CDR3 length is 10 residues. In germline, CDR1 is DFQATT, CDR2 SNEGSKA (reference sequence). Trimming took 5 bases from V and 4 from J, leaving 6 bases between them. The CDR3 region is CSALAYEQYF. CDR3 DNA sequence: TGCAGTGCTCTAGCGTACGAGCAGTACTTC.

This rearrangement joins TRBV5-5 to TRBJ2-3; weak D call: TRBD2 (5 bases). Germline V gene sequence: CDR1 SGHKS, CDR2 YYEKEE (reference sequence). V was trimmed by 1 base and J by 2 bases, leaving 23 bases between them. The CDR3 runs 19 residues. This chain's CDR3 is CASSLTLVSSTRNTDTQYF. The CDR3 DNA reads TGTGCCAGCAGCTTGACCCTTGTTTCTAGCACACGAAACACAGATACGCAGTATTTT.

The chain uses TRBV9 and TRBJ2-7; 7 bases are a match to TRBD1. CDR1 SGDLS and CDR2 YYNGEE come from the germline V gene. The V and J ends lost 4 bases and 2 bases, in that order; junction bases with no gene match: 15. CDR3 length: 17 amino acids. DNA for the CDR3: TGTGCCAGCAGCCCCAGGGAACTGACAGGGATCCCCTACGAGCAGTACTTC. Encoded protein: CASSPRELTGIPYEQYF.

The chain combines TRBV5-6 with TRBJ2-6; TRBD1 might be the D (5 bases). Germline V gene lookup returns CDR1 SGHDT and CDR2 YYEEEE. V lost 4 bases and J lost 2, with 13 bases in between. The CDR3 runs 16 residues. CDR3 amino acids: CASSVTKGAGANVLTF. For the CDR3, the DNA is TGTGCCAGCAGCGTTACCAAAGGGGCTGGGGCCAACGTCCTGACTTTC.

The V call is TRBV6-4, the J call TRBJ1-5, with 12 bases aligning to TRBD1. The CDR3 runs to 19 residues. Trimming at V came to 9 bases and at J to 6 bases, leaving 21 bases not matched to a gene. Germline values: CDR1 MRHNA, CDR2 SNTAGT. The CDR3, as DNA: TGTGCCAGGTTTAGACAAACGGCCAGGGACAGGGGGCGATGTCAGCCCCAGCATTTT. As protein: CARFRQTARDRGRCQPQHF.

In this sample, this clone turned up a few times. The V gene is TRBV14, the J gene TRBJ1-2, with D possibly TRBD1 on 5 matching bases. The CDR3 loop spans 13 amino acids. Trimming removed 0 bases from V and 5 bases from J, with 7 bases in between. Germline V gene sequence: CDR1 SGHDN, CDR2 FVKESK. Written as DNA, the CDR3 is TGTGCCAGCAGCCAAGACAGGGATTATGGCTACACCTTC. It is translated as CASSQDRDYGYTF.

CDR3 nucleotides: TGTGCCAGCAGCCAAGGGTGGGAGTGGGAGCAGTACTTC. Its protein product is CASSQGWEWEQYF. The rearrangement joins TRBV4-2 to TRBJ2-7; D may be TRBD2 (5 bases). Germline CDR1 LGHNA, CDR2 YNFKEQ. This CDR3 contains 13 residues. V dropped 1 base and J dropped 7 bases, with 11 bases sitting between them.

A remark on this clone: Other DNA sequences of this sample code for an identical CDR3. The chain employs TRBV5-1 and TRBJ2-7; D perhaps matches TRBD2 (5 bases). Trimming stripped 4 bases from V and 4 bases from J, with 12 bases between. Germline V lookup: CDR1 SGHRS, CDR2 YFSETQ. The CDR3 is 13 amino acids. CDR3 amino acids: CASSRTRSYEQYF. The CDR3 nucleotides read TGCGCCAGCAGCCGGACTCGGAGTTACGAGCAGTACTTC.

This chain connects TRBV19 to TRBJ2-3, with D perhaps matching TRBD1 (5 bases). The germline V gene encodes CDR1 LNHDA and CDR2 SQIVND (reference sequence). V was shortened by 6 bases and J by 0 bases, with 22 bases between the two germline ends. The CDR3 loop spans 18 amino acids. The CDR3 DNA reads as TGTGCCAGTAGGGGGCGTCCAGCCACCAACCTTAGCACAGATACGCAGTATTTT. Residues: CASRGRPATNLSTDTQYF.

J is TRBJ1-4 and V is TRBV5-1; D unresolved. CDR3 length: 16 residues. V was cut by 0 bases and J by 7 bases, with 16 bases left in between. CDR1 SGHRS and CDR2 YFSETQ come from the germline V gene. The chain's CDR3 is CASSLVLLRQSEKLFF. In DNA, the CDR3 is TGCGCCAGCAGCTTGGTTTTGCTCCGACAAAGTGAAAAACTGTTTTTT.

The V and J genes are TRBV29-1 and TRBJ1-2; TRBD1 is a possible D gene (5 bases). V gave up 6 bases and J gave up 0 bases, with 14 bases separating them. Germline CDR1 SQVTM, CDR2 ANQGSEA. The CDR3 is 14 amino acids. CDR3 in amino acids: CSVLLDTSNYGYTF. The CDR3 DNA reads as TGCAGCGTATTATTGGACACTTCTAACTATGGCTACACCTTC.

The rearrangement links TRBV28 to TRBJ1-2; 8 positions match TRBD1. Germline assignment: CDR1 MDHEN and CDR2 SYDVKM. V shed 3 bases, J shed 2 bases, and the junction held 8 bases outside the gene matches. There are 16 residues in the CDR3. The CDR3 bases are TGTGCCAGCAGTTTGCCAGGGGGCCTAGGGAACTATGGCTACACCTTC. Its protein is CASSLPGGLGNYGYTF.

This CDR3 reads CSVELVRTETQYF. CDR3 sequence (DNA): TGCAGCGTTGAGCTTGTCAGGACTGAGACCCAGTACTTC. The rearrangement joins TRBV29-1 to TRBJ2-5; tentatively, D is TRBD2 (5 bases). CDR1 and CDR2 (germline): SQVTM, ANQGSEA. The CDR3 has 13 amino acids. V was cut by 3 bases and J by 5 bases, with 13 bases left in between.

The genes are TRBV14 and TRBJ2-3; no firm D call. Germline-derived CDR1 and CDR2 are SGHDN and FVKESK. This CDR3 region has 13 residues. Trimming took 3 bases from V and 1 from J, leaving 5 bases between them. CDR3 DNA: TGTGCCAGCAGCCACCCCGGCACAGATACGCAGTATTTT. Residues: CASSHPGTDTQYF.